These 4 T cell receptor beta chains originate from one sample sequenced in a study of CD8+CD57+ T cells in acquired aplastic anemia. Profiles of TCR beta VDJ and CDR3 were generated from a genomic DNA template. A single record per CDR3 protein comes from TCRdb applying MiXCR to the reads. The table has about 240,000 distinct CDR3 sequences, around 46% seen once. For sequencing, patients were chosen who had shown expansion of CD8+CD57+ cells by flow cytometry. Sequencing was performed on sorted CD4+, CD8+, or CD8+CD57+ T cells (not recorded which) from PBMCs. These receptors were collected from a human donor with aplastic anemia.

J is TRBJ2-7 and V is TRBV7-2, with unresolved D. Between the trimmed V and J ends, which lost 3 bases and 3 bases, there was a span of 9 bases. CDR3 length equals 13 residues. Germline V gene data show CDR1 as SGHTA and CDR2 as FQGNSA. For the CDR3, the DNA is TGTGCCAGCAGCTTCAATGGTGGCTACGAGCAGTACTTC. Its protein product is CASSFNGGYEQYF.

The chain has TRBV29-1 and TRBJ2-1, with TRBD2 identical over 11 bases. V gave up 8 bases and J gave up 8 bases; unmatched junction bases: 5. Germline V CDR1 and CDR2: SQVTM, ANQGSEA. This CDR3 has 12 residues. CDR3 sequence (DNA): TGCAGCATTAGCGGGGGGGCCGATGAGCAGTTCTTC. This encodes CSISGGADEQFF.

The chain joins TRBV10-3 to TRBJ1-4; 8 bases are a match to TRBD1. The CDR3 consists of 13 residues. The germline V gene has CDR1 ENHRY and CDR2 SYGVKD. With 5 bases clipped from V and 10 bases from J, the junction kept 6 bases outside the gene matches. The CDR3 protein is CAISSTGGGKLFF. CDR3 in DNA: TGTGCCATCAGTAGTACAGGGGGGGGAAAACTGTTTTTT.

The chain carries TRBV7-8 and TRBJ2-7, with D maybe TRBD2 (6 bases). V was clipped by 3 bases and J by 3 bases, with 15 bases between them. The germline CDR1 and CDR2 sequences are SGHVS and FQNEAQ. The CDR3 runs 15 residues. CDR3 sequence reads: CASSFGRDLYYEQYF. The CDR3 DNA reads TGTGCCAGCAGCTTTGGGCGGGACCTATACTACGAGCAGTACTTC.